Following are 5 T cell receptor beta chains from one sample sequenced in a study of blood T cell repertoires in COVID-19. Sequenced by immunoSEQ multiplex PCR; TCRdb stores in-frame clones only, minus some. The sample holds 9,000 to 15,000 clones, 82% seen once. The sequencing input was peripheral blood. Receptors were obtained from a man older than 75 with acute or convalescent COVID-19.

This rearrangement joins TRBV27 to TRBJ2-2; D is undetermined. Germline values: CDR1 MNHEY, CDR2 SMNVEV (reference sequence). V gave up 4 bases and J gave up 8 bases, with 11 bases separating them. The CDR3 length is 13 residues. CDR3: CASSSLFSGELFF. As DNA, the CDR3 is TGTGCCAGCAGTTCACTTTTCTCGGGGGAGCTGTTTTTT.

The CDR3 sequence: CASSQLAYEQYF. CDR3 bases: TGTGCCAGCAGCCAACTGGCCTACGAGCAGTACTTC. The V call is TRBV7-2, the J call TRBJ2-7; D gene uncertain. The V gene's germline CDR1 is SGHTA and CDR2 FQGNSA. The CDR3 is 12 amino acids. Trimming stripped 5 bases from V and 2 bases from J, with 7 bases between.

The chain combines TRBV20-1 with TRBJ2-1, with a weak D call TRBD2 (7 bases). The V end was cut by 3 bases, the J end by 8 bases, with 26 bases between. The CDR3 totals 17 residues. Germline V CDR1 and CDR2: DFQATT, SNEGSKA (reference sequence). The chain's CDR3 is CSASYLGGGVRGDEQFF. CDR3 bases: TGCAGTGCTAGTTACCTAGGCGGGGGCGTTAGAGGGGATGAGCAGTTCTTC.

This clone was seen only once. This chain connects TRBV21-1 to TRBJ2-3; the table's D gene call, TRBD2, was not cross checked with the DNA. TRBV21-1 is described as a pseudogene. The CDR3 consists of 17 residues. CDR3 nucleotide sequence: TGTGCCAGCAGCAATTATGGACCGAGGGCGGGCACAGATACGCAGTATTTT. Translated, it gives CASSNYGPRAGTDTQYF.

The chain uses TRBV19 and TRBJ1-2; maybe TRBD1 (5 bases). Deletions cut 0 bases from V and 4 bases from J, with 9 bases between. CDR1 and CDR2 (germline): LNHDA, SQIVND (reference sequence). The CDR3 runs 14 residues. CDR3 in DNA: TGTGCCAGTAGTATAGACAGGGCCAGCTATGGCTACACCTTC. It specifies CASSIDRASYGYTF.